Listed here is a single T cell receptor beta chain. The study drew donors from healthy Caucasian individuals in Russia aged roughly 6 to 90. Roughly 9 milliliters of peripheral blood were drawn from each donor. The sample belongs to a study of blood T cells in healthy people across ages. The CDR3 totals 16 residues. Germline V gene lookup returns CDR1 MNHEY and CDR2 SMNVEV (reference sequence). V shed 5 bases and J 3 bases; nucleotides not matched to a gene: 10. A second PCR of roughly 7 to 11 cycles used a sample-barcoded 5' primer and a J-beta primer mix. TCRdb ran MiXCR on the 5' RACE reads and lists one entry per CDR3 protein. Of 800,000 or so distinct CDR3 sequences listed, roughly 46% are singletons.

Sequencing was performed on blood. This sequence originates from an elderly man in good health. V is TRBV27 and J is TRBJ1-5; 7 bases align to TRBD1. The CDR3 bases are TGTGCCAGCAGTCTACAGCCGACAGGGACCAATCAGCCCCAGCATTTT. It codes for CASSLQPTGTNQPQHF.